This T cell receptor (beta chain) was retrieved from a study of CD8+ T cells in alopecia areata. Study-wide context: Dosing spanned 6 to 18 months on tofacitinib, then 6 months off drug. Study-wide results and limits: Association of baseline CD8+ expansion with response is uncertain owing to one nonresponder. Scalp clonality decreased significantly with tofacitinib, and so did expanded CD8+ clones among the top 100.

RNA was extracted and reverse transcribed into cDNA as the sequencing template. Sequencing was performed with immunoSEQ multiplex PCR; in TCRdb, only in-frame clones are kept and a portion is missing. The table lists 95,000 to 100,000 clones, around 60% of them singletons. Concerning this clone itself: What it binds is unknown.

Indicated treatment: oral pan-JAK inhibitor, 5-10 mg twice daily. Germline loops: CDR1 SEHNR, CDR2 FQNEAQ (reference sequence). The CDR3 runs 11 residues. The ends were cut back, 3 bases at V and 14 bases at J, with 11 bases in the middle. The source material was CD8+ T cells sorted from blood, sampled at week 4, from a patient treated with tofacitinib. The V gene is TRBV7-9, the J gene TRBJ2-1; D unclear. The source of this sequence is a human donor with alopecia areata. The CDR3 DNA is TGTGCCAGCAGCTTTGGGCCCCCGGAGTTCTTC. Protein product: CASSFGPPEFF.